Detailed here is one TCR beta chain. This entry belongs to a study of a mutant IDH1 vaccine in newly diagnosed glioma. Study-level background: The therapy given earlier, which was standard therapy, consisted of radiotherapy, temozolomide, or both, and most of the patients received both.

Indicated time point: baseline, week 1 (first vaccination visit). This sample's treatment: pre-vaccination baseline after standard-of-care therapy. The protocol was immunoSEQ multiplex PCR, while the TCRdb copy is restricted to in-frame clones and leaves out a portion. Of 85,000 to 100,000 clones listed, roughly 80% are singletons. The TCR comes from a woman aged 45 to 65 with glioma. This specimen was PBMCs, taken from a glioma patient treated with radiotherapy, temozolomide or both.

CDR3 in amino acids: CASSFDRGEQDTQYF. Written as DNA, the CDR3 is TGTGCCAGCAGCTTCGACAGGGGTGAACAAGATACGCAGTATTTT. The rearrangement uses TRBV5-4 and TRBJ2-3; 8 bases fit TRBD1. V trimming: 2 bases; J trimming: 5 bases; junction bases outside the gene matches: 7. The V gene's germline CDR1 is SGHNT and CDR2 YYREEE (reference sequence). The CDR3 extends over 15 amino acids.